This TCR beta chain was observed in a study of T cell changes during pregnancy in multiple sclerosis. Germline V CDR1 and CDR2: ENHRY, SYGVKD. The CDR3 has 18 residues. The trim removed 2 bases at V and 6 bases at J, leaving 8 bases unmatched. The table came from immunoSEQ multiplex PCR; TCRdb's copy has only in-frame clones and leaves some out. Among around 80,000 clones listed, about 90% were seen once. J is TRBJ2-2 and V is TRBV10-3, with 14 bases lining up with TRBD2. The sequencing used peripheral blood, collected before pregnancy. The source of this sequence is a female donor with multiple sclerosis, enrolled in a pregnancy study. The CDR3 DNA reads as TGTGCCATCAGTGAGCCGGGACTAGCGGGAGTGCGCGCCGGGGAGCTGTTTTTT. Translated: CAISEPGLAGVRAGELFF.